This is a list of T cell receptor beta chains from one sample in a study of CD8 T cells in Susac syndrome. TCRdb re-called the immunoSEQ multiplex PCR reads through MiXCR, storing one row per CDR3 protein. The sample gives approximately 120,000 distinct CDR3 sequences, just under 95% of which show up once; under 0.095% is in the top ten. Sequencing was done on a sample of CD4+ T cells from PBMCs. These receptors were taken from a human donor in good health. CDR3s include the opening cysteine and the closing phenylalanine or tryptophan. Fields, in order: V gene, clone size, J gene, CDR3 protein. Some rows mark clone size as missing; the rest say once, few, many or name a class of expanded clone.

>TRBV12-3/TRBV12-4|.|TRBJ2-5
CASIVGLAGTLCF
>TRBV20-1|.|TRBJ1-5
CSARTGTGGRQPQHF
>TRBV2|.|TRBJ2-3
CASSPMEGGADTQYF
>TRBV3-1|.|TRBJ1-2
CASSQGGTGGIYGYTF
>TRBV7-9|.|TRBJ2-3
CASSYNTDTQYF
>TRBV20-1|.|TRBJ2-1
CSARDAGTGAYNEQFF
>TRBV7-2|.|TRBJ2-3
CASSLRLGGLATDTQYF
>TRBV6-1|.|TRBJ1-4
CASRENEKLFF
>TRBV18|.|TRBJ1-4
CASSSGQTNEKLFF
>TRBV7-9|.|TRBJ2-2
CASRPDRTGELFF
>TRBV7-2|few|TRBJ2-5
CASSLAGGQETQYF
>TRBV19|.|TRBJ2-1
CASSIGRYNEQFF
>TRBV5-1|once|TRBJ2-7
CASSLETSGSYEQYF
>TRBV12-3/TRBV12-4|.|TRBJ1-1
CASSLSGALSTEAFF
>TRBV5-1|.|TRBJ1-2
CASGSGTGYGYTF
>TRBV7-8|.|TRBJ2-2
CASSSEGQTFTGELFF
>TRBV7-6|once|TRBJ2-3
CASSLIKKADTQYF
>TRBV24-1|.|TRBJ2-2
CATSDLTTGELFF
>TRBV10-3|.|TRBJ2-5
CAIMGGAGTSETNQETQYF
>TRBV20-1|.|TRBJ2-7
CSASGPSYEQYF
>TRBV29-1|.|TRBJ1-2
CSGGQESGYTF
>TRBV5-1|.|TRBJ2-7
CASSLDPDYEQYF
>TRBV2|once|TRBJ1-5
CASSLSRSDQPQHF
>TRBV2|.|TRBJ1-2
CASRLDRDYGYTF
>TRBV7-2|.|TRBJ2-1
CASSRDRAYNEQFF
>TRBV6-1|.|TRBJ2-1
CASSLTPRLAGGTYNEQFF
>TRBV29-1|.|TRBJ2-1
CSVPRDVNNEQFF
>TRBV20-1|.|TRBJ2-1
CSARDGRGEYNEQFF
>TRBV7-9|.|TRBJ2-2
CASSPVRNTGELFF
>TRBV4-1|.|TRBJ2-6
CASSQPGQGARGANVLTF
>TRBV18|.|TRBJ2-6
CASSGSSGANVLTF
>TRBV3-1|.|TRBJ2-2
CASSQSGGSRTGELFF
>TRBV21-1|.|TRBJ2-1
CASTTETGVLESSYNEQFF
>TRBV4-1|.|TRBJ1-1
CASSQQRGHGTEAFF
>TRBV12-3/TRBV12-4|.|TRBJ1-1
CASSFAGYGTEAFF
>TRBV5-1|.|TRBJ2-1
CASSLLGGNEQFF
>TRBV3-1|.|TRBJ2-2
CASGGRNTGELFF
>TRBV7-6|.|TRBJ2-7
CASSPNFPSYEQYF
>TRBV6-2/TRBV6-3|.|TRBJ2-7
CASSSESLRVEQYF
>TRBV29-1|.|TRBJ1-4
CSALGTDEKLFF
>TRBV6-2/TRBV6-3|.|TRBJ2-1
CASSYPEEQFF
>TRBV20-1|once|TRBJ1-1
CSATDRGAEAFF
>TRBV7-2|.|TRBJ2-7
CASSQRSGNSYEQYF
>TRBV12-3/TRBV12-4|.|TRBJ2-2
CASSQLAGGFTGELFF
>TRBV18|.|TRBJ1-2
CASSYPGQGDNYGYTF
>TRBV19|once|TRBJ2-1
CASSIMGTGGNEQFF
>TRBV7-9|.|TRBJ2-6
CASSWAPGTGANVLTF
>TRBV28|.|TRBJ1-1
CASSLRGGQDTEAFF
>TRBV5-4|.|TRBJ1-1
CASSQGQVNTEAFF
>TRBV14|.|TRBJ2-7
CASSQDPRLATSYEQYF
>TRBV6-5|.|TRBJ1-1
CASSYPDRDVAFF
>TRBV6-5|.|TRBJ2-7
CASTASGIYEQYF
>TRBV7-2|.|TRBJ1-2
CASSIDRGLNYGYTF
>TRBV7-9|.|TRBJ2-5
CASSLGVDEETQYF
>TRBV5-1|.|TRBJ2-5
CASSPGLGETQYF
>TRBV7-2|.|TRBJ2-1
CASSTGTSSYSYYNEQFF